The 13 T cell receptor beta chains presented below share a single source sample, sequenced in a study of response to subunit inactivated influenza vaccine. TCRdb reanalysed the RT-PCR reads using MiXCR and keeps one entry per CDR3 protein. The sample comprises 250,000 to 350,000 distinct CDR3 sequences, roughly 20% of which are singletons, and approximately 10% rests with the top ten. Here the sequenced sample was PBMCs from blood, taken roughly 20 months after vaccination. These receptors all stem from a man between 50 and 70 years old who received an inactivated influenza vaccine.

This clonotype has only a few counts. The gene calls are TRBV5-1 and TRBJ1-2; 11 bases map to TRBD1. This CDR3 comprises 15 residues. CDR1 is SGHRS and CDR2 is YFSETQ in the germline V gene. Losses at the gene ends were 0 bases for V and 8 bases for J; bases not matched to a gene: 6. The CDR3 DNA follows: TGCGCCAGCAGCTTGGAAGGACAGGGGGCGGCGGGCTACACCTTC. Its translation: CASSLEGQGAAGYTF.

J is TRBJ1-2 and V is TRBV6-5; 8 bases align to TRBD1. The CDR3 totals 13 residues. V dropped 2 bases and J dropped 7; count of bases not matched to a gene: 3. CDR1 is MNHEY, CDR2 SVGAGI, per germline. The CDR3 DNA reads as TGTGCCAGCAGTTACCAGACAGGGGTTGGCTACACCTTC. It codes for CASSYQTGVGYTF.

This clonotype has only a few counts. The rearrangement links TRBV28 to TRBJ2-2; 7 bases fit TRBD1. Germline V gene sequence: CDR1 MDHEN, CDR2 SYDVKM. V lost 7 bases to trimming and J lost 0 bases; unmatched junction nucleotides: 20. This CDR3 contains 20 residues. The CDR3 nucleotides are TGTGCCAGCATTCCAAATCCGGGACAGATTCATATCGCGAACACCGGGGAGCTGTTTTTT. It codes for CASIPNPGQIHIANTGELFF.

The rearrangement links TRBV11-2 to TRBJ2-4, with 8 bases aligning to TRBD1. V dropped 4 bases and J dropped 4; count of bases not matched to a gene: 6. The CDR3 totals 15 residues. CDR1 is SGHAT, CDR2 FQNNGV, per germline. The CDR3 loop is CASSSIRTGKNIQYF. In nucleotides, the CDR3 is TGTGCCAGCAGCTCGATACGGACAGGGAAAAACATTCAGTACTTC.

CDR3 residues: CSTGRGGPKTQYF. CDR3 DNA: TGCAGTACAGGGCGGGGGGGTCCCAAGACCCAGTACTTC. The chain is built from TRBV20-1 and TRBJ2-5; 9 bases align to TRBD2. Germline V CDR1 and CDR2: DFQATT, SNEGSKA (reference sequence). The CDR3 sequence is 13 residues long. V gave up 8 bases and J gave up 6 bases; unmatched junction bases: 10.

The table lists this clonotype with a few counts. The V gene is TRBV19, the J gene TRBJ1-1; the D is unclear. The CDR3 loop spans 13 amino acids. V lost 2 bases, J lost 3 bases, and 7 bases lay in between. The germline V gene encodes CDR1 LNHDA and CDR2 SQIVND (reference sequence). CDR3 amino acids: CASSIKGDTEAFF. For the CDR3, the DNA is TGTGCCAGTAGTATAAAGGGTGACACTGAAGCTTTCTTT.

This clonotype appeared a few times. As DNA, the CDR3 is TGCGCCAGCAGCCCTTGGATGGACACTACCCTGGAGCAGTACTTC. Encoded protein: CASSPWMDTTLEQYF. J is TRBJ2-7 and V is TRBV5-1; D might be TRBD1 (5 bases). Germline assignment: CDR1 SGHRS and CDR2 YFSETQ. Trimming removed 4 bases from V and 7 bases from J, with 21 bases in between. This CDR3 region has 15 residues.

The rearrangement joins TRBV15 to TRBJ2-7; either TRBD1 or TRBD2 may fit D (5 bases each). V was shortened by 0 bases and J by 2 bases, with 11 bases between the two germline ends. This CDR3 has 15 amino acids. Germline CDR1 LNHNV, CDR2 YYDKDF (reference sequence). The CDR3 sequence is CATSRDRGRTYEQYF. The CDR3, as DNA: TGTGCCACCAGCAGAGATCGGGGACGGACCTACGAGCAGTACTTC. Variable domain in full (rest from reference TRBV15 and TRBJ2-7): DAMVIQNPRYQVTQFGKPVTLSCSQTLNHNVMYWYQQKSSQAPKLLFHYYDKDFNNEADTPDNFQSRRPNTSFCFLDIRSPGLGDTAMYLCATSRDRGRTYEQYFGPGTRLTVT.

As regards this clonotype: Because the CDR3 is missing its conserved closing phenylalanine or tryptophan, this is likely a read error. The chain employs TRBV10-2 and TRBJ2-3; D is unclear. This CDR3 has 14 residues. The germline V and J ends were trimmed by 8 bases and 4 bases, with 16 bases remaining between them. Germline V CDR1 and CDR2: WSHSY, SAAADI. CDR3 bases: TGCGCCAGCTGGGCCGAAGGGATCCCAGATACGCAGTATTGT. Its protein is CASWAEGIPDTQYC.

The V gene is TRBV3-1, the J gene TRBJ2-3; the match to TRBD2 covers 12 bases. Germline CDR1 reads LGHDT; CDR2 reads YNNKEL (reference sequence). There are 15 residues in the CDR3. V shed 6 bases, J shed 5 bases, and the junction held 6 bases outside the gene matches. CDR3: CASRTSGSSGDTQYF. DNA of the CDR3: TGTGCCAGCAGGACTAGCGGGAGCTCCGGAGATACGCAGTATTTT.

V gene TRBV29-1 combines with J gene TRBJ1-2, with D perhaps TRBD1 (6 bases). The germline CDR1 and CDR2 sequences are SQVTM and ANQGSEA. The V end was cut by 4 bases, the J end by 7 bases, with 13 bases between. This CDR3 is built from 12 residues. The CDR3: CSVVQGGRGYTF. As DNA, the CDR3 is TGCAGCGTTGTACAGGGTGGTCGTGGCTACACCTTC.

This clonotype was observed at least ten times. Here the CDR3 reads CSPGQGNTEAFF. The CDR3 nucleotides read TGCAGTCCCGGACAGGGGAACACTGAAGCTTTCTTT. This chain links TRBV20-1 with TRBJ1-1; TRBD1 matches at 8 bases. Looked up from germline, CDR1 is DFQATT and CDR2 is SNEGSKA (reference sequence). J gave up 1 base and V 8 bases, and 3 bases lay outside the gene matches. The CDR3 spans 12 residues.

This clonotype was seen repeatedly, ten times or more. The chain carries TRBV6-5 and TRBJ1-1, with unresolved D. CDR1 is MNHEY, CDR2 SVGAGI, per germline. The V end lost 2 bases, the J end lost 4 bases, and 8 bases lay between the germline ends. CDR3 length: 13 amino acids. This CDR3 is CASSYRKLTEAFF. DNA for the CDR3: TGTGCCAGCAGTTACAGGAAACTCACTGAAGCTTTCTTT.